The 20 T cell receptor beta chains below all came from one sample that was sequenced in a study of blood T cell repertoires in COVID-19. Only in-frame clones appear in the TCRdb table, and some are missing; sequencing was by immunoSEQ multiplex PCR. The table shows 15,000 to 16,000 clones, with 70% to 90% occurring only once. Sequencing was performed on peripheral blood. The receptor set was obtained from a man aged 70 or older in a cohort sampled during active COVID-19.

V and J are TRBV5-8 and TRBJ2-3; TRBD1 aligns across 11 bases. This CDR3 spans 16 amino acids. Germline trimming cut 0 bases from V and 2 bases from J; bases unmatched to any gene: 2. Per germline, CDR1 SGHTS and CDR2 YDEGEE. Here the CDR3 reads CASSLGTGGPTDTQYF. DNA of the CDR3: TGTGCCAGCAGCTTGGGGACAGGGGGCCCCACAGATACGCAGTATTTT.

This clone was seen once. The chain couples TRBV13 to TRBJ2-7, with D perhaps matching TRBD1 (5 bases). Per germline, CDR1 PRHDT and CDR2 FYEKMQ (reference sequence). This CDR3 has 14 amino acids. Trimming shortened V by 5 bases and J by 2 bases, and 13 bases separated the two germline ends. The CDR3 protein is CASSASRVAYEQYF. DNA for the CDR3: TGTGCCAGCAGCGCCTCCAGGGTGGCCTACGAGCAGTACTTC.

This clone was detected a few times. V and J are TRBV28 and TRBJ2-7, with TRBD2 matching 8 bases. The germline CDR1 and CDR2 sequences are MDHEN and SYDVKM. CDR3 length: 16 residues. Unmatched junction bases numbered 9, after V lost 2 bases and J lost 3 bases. The CDR3 DNA reads as TGTGCCAGCAGTTTAACTCCCAGCGGGAGAATCTACGAGCAGTACTTC. Protein product: CASSLTPSGRIYEQYF.

The rearrangement joins TRBV7-2 to TRBJ1-3; 7 bases match TRBD1. The CDR3 has 14 amino acids. V lost 5 bases to trimming and J lost 3 bases; unmatched junction nucleotides: 4. Per germline, CDR1 SGHTA and CDR2 FQGNSA. CDR3 protein: CASSRTGRGNTIYF. The DNA of the CDR3 is TGTGCCAGCAGCCGGACAGGACGTGGAAACACCATATATTTT.

The chain employs TRBV7-9 and TRBJ1-1; D possibly corresponds to TRBD1 (5 bases). Germline values: CDR1 SEHNR, CDR2 FQNEAQ (reference sequence). There are 15 residues in the CDR3. V gave up 6 bases and J gave up 3 bases, with 17 bases separating them. The DNA for the CDR3 is TGTGCCAGCAGTTATCCCCCCGGACACTACACTGAAGCTTTCTTT. This codes for CASSYPPGHYTEAFF.

V is TRBV24-1 and J is TRBJ2-3, with 9 positions matching TRBD2. The CDR3 has 17 amino acids. The ends lost 1 base at V and 2 bases at J; junction bases unmatched: 6. Per the germline V gene, CDR1 is KGHDR and CDR2 is SFDVKD. CDR3 loop: CATSDFSAGGNTDTQYF. CDR3 bases: TGTGCCACCAGTGATTTTTCGGCGGGAGGGAACACAGATACGCAGTATTTT.

V usage is TRBV6-5 and J usage is TRBJ1-2; D gene uncertain. The CDR3 sequence is 14 residues long. CDR1 is MNHEY, CDR2 SVGAGI, per germline. Trimming stripped 6 bases from V and 4 bases from J, with 15 bases between. The CDR3 is CASRLTDTSYGYTF. CDR3 sequence (DNA): TGTGCCAGCAGGCTAACCGACACGTCCTATGGCTACACCTTC.

The chain links TRBV7-2 to TRBJ1-1; possible D gene TRBD1, 6 bases. This CDR3 comprises 13 residues. Germline V gene sequence: CDR1 SGHTA, CDR2 FQGNSA. Trimming removed 5 bases from V and 4 bases from J, with 11 bases in between. This CDR3 reads CASSQDRATEAFF. For the CDR3, the DNA is TGTGCCAGCAGCCAGGACAGAGCCACTGAAGCTTTCTTT. Complete variable domain (other parts from reference TRBV7-2 and TRBJ1-1): GAGVSQSPSNKVTEKGKDVELRCDPISGHTALYWYRQSLGQGLEFLIYFQGNSAPDKSGLPSDRFSAERTGGSVSTLTIQRTQQEDSAVYLCASSQDRATEAFFGQGTRLTVV.

This clone occurred a few times. The V call is TRBV28, the J call TRBJ2-7; D unresolved. The V end was cut by 6 bases, the J end by 5 bases, with 14 bases between. The CDR3 length is 13 residues. Per the germline V gene, CDR1 is MDHEN and CDR2 is SYDVKM. Here the CDR3 DNA reads TGTGCCAGCAGGAACGCGGCCGTACACGAGCAGTACTTC. It codes for CASRNAAVHEQYF.

The chain uses TRBV9 and TRBJ1-1, with D possibly being TRBD1 (5 bases). Trimming cost V 6 bases and J 6 bases, with 18 bases left between them. CDR1 and CDR2 (germline): SGDLS, YYNGEE. The CDR3 length is 14 residues. The CDR3: CASNPGGGDAEAFF. CDR3 DNA sequence: TGTGCCAGCAACCCGGGCGGGGGGGACGCTGAAGCTTTCTTT.

The chain recombines TRBV7-8 with TRBJ1-1; D is perhaps TRBD1 (5 bases). The germline V gene has CDR1 SGHVS and CDR2 FQNEAQ. This CDR3 spans 14 amino acids. V lost 0 bases and J lost 1, with 6 bases in between. CDR3 DNA: TGTGCCAGCAGCTTAGCGCAGGGGAACACTGAAGCTTTCTTT. It is translated as CASSLAQGNTEAFF.

A single count supports this clone. CDR3 bases: TGTGCCAGCAGCCTAGCGGGGGCAGATACGCAGTATTTT. As protein: CASSLAGADTQYF. This rearrangement joins TRBV11-3 to TRBJ2-3; 10 bases align to TRBD2. The CDR3 has 13 amino acids. Germline loops: CDR1 SGHNT, CDR2 YENEEA. V lost 5 bases, J lost 4 bases, and 0 bases stayed unmatched.

V gene TRBV27 combines with J gene TRBJ2-7, with 7 bases that match TRBD1. The CDR3 loop spans 16 amino acids. The germline V gene encodes CDR1 MNHEY and CDR2 SMNVEV (reference sequence). V lost 5 bases to trimming and J lost 1 base; unmatched junction nucleotides: 11. The CDR3 sequence: CASSLTNRGPSYEQYF. Written as DNA, the CDR3 is TGTGCCAGCAGTCTAACTAACAGGGGACCTTCCTACGAGCAGTACTTC.

This CDR3 is CASSLDSSGSSYNEQFF. DNA for the CDR3: TGTGCCAGCAGCTTAGATTCCAGCGGGAGCTCCTACAATGAGCAGTTCTTC. V and J are TRBV11-2 and TRBJ2-1, with TRBD2 identical over 8 bases. Unmatched junction bases numbered 4, after V lost 0 bases and J lost 0 bases. Germline loops: CDR1 SGHAT, CDR2 FQNNGV. The CDR3 consists of 17 residues.

The chain has TRBV14 and TRBJ2-1; D gene unclear. The CDR3 sequence is 14 residues long. The V gene lost 2 bases and the J gene lost 3 bases, with 8 bases spanning the gap. The germline V gene encodes CDR1 SGHDN and CDR2 FVKESK. CDR3 coding DNA: TGTGCCAGCAGCCAATCATCCATCTACAATGAGCAGTTCTTC. Translating it yields CASSQSSIYNEQFF.

The CDR3 loop is CASKAAGFTDTQYF. In DNA form, the CDR3 reads TGTGCCAGTAAAGCGGCGGGTTTCACAGATACGCAGTATTTT. V is TRBV19 and J is TRBJ2-3, with D possibly matching TRBD2 (5 bases). CDR3 length: 14 amino acids. Germline lookup yields CDR1 LNHDA and CDR2 SQIVND (reference sequence). The germline V and J ends were trimmed by 7 bases and 2 bases, with 13 bases remaining between them.

V gene TRBV11-2 combines with J gene TRBJ2-1; 9 nucleotides agree with TRBD2. J was trimmed by 6 bases and V by 0 bases; bases with no gene match: 6. Germline loops: CDR1 SGHAT, CDR2 FQNNGV. The CDR3 contains 16 residues. The CDR3 loop reads CASSLEGTSLANEQFF. The CDR3 coding sequence is TGTGCCAGCAGCTTAGAGGGGACTAGCCTAGCCAATGAGCAGTTCTTC.

The table lists this clone with a count of one. The chain carries TRBV3-1 (or the pseudogene TRBV3-2) and TRBJ2-1; 8 nucleotides agree with TRBD1. V was clipped by 3 bases and J by 7 bases; unmatched bases: 5. CDR1 is LGHDT and CDR2 is YNNKEL in the germline V gene (reference sequence). The CDR3 is 14 amino acids. The CDR3 nucleotides read TGTGCCAGCAGCCAGGACAGGGATGTAAATGAGCAGTTCTTC. Translated, it gives CASSQDRDVNEQFF.

This chain links TRBV5-4 with TRBJ2-7; TRBD2 matches 11 bases. The V segment lost 5 bases and the J segment 0 bases; nucleotides outside the gene matches: 1. Germline V gene sequence: CDR1 SGHNT, CDR2 YYREEE (reference sequence). The CDR3 loop spans 14 amino acids. CDR3: CASSTSGGSYEQYF. The CDR3 coding sequence is TGTGCCAGCAGTACTAGCGGGGGCTCCTACGAGCAGTACTTC.

The chain recombines TRBV24-1 with TRBJ2-1; possible D gene TRBD1, 5 bases. The V gene's germline CDR1 is KGHDR and CDR2 SFDVKD. Trimming removed 7 bases at V and 3 bases at J, with 9 bases between. The CDR3 covers 13 residues. CDR3 bases: TGTGCCACCAGGACAGAGAACTACAATGAGCAGTTCTTC. Amino acid sequence: CATRTENYNEQFF.